Listed below are T cell receptor beta chains from one sample, sequenced in a study of blood T cell repertoires in COVID-19. Profiling relied on immunoSEQ multiplex PCR, and the TCRdb table lists in-frame clones only, not all of them. The table includes 250,000 to 350,000 clones, 70% to 90% detected once. Sample: PBMCs or T cells enriched from blood (not recorded which). The receptors derive from a woman in her 30s who had recovered from COVID-19. Each CDR3 is given with its conserved first and last residue. D genes are given only for firm matches. Clone sizes are given selectively: once, few, many, or a class where the clone is expanded.

v_call	clone_size	d_call	j_call	cdr3_aa	cdr3_nt
TRBV7-9	few	NA	TRBJ2-2	CASRLGTTNTGELFF	TGTGCCAGCAGACTGGGGACAACGAACACCGGGGAGCTGTTTTTT
TRBV6-1	NA	TRBD1	TRBJ2-7	CASSEAQGAPVNYEQYF	TGTGCCAGCAGTGAAGCGCAGGGGGCCCCCGTCAACTACGAGCAGTACTTC
TRBV5-4	NA	NA	TRBJ2-2	CASSLPGLMNTGELFF	TGTGCCAGCAGCTTACCGGGACTTATGAACACCGGGGAGCTGTTTTTT
TRBV6-2/TRBV6-3	NA	NA	TRBJ2-5	CASSSPTSPVETQYF	TGTGCCAGCAGTTCCCCAACTAGCCCGGTTGAGACCCAGTACTTC
TRBV19	NA	TRBD2	TRBJ2-1	CASSFLPGLGSYNEQFF	TGTGCCAGTAGTTTCCTACCGGGACTAGGTTCCTACAATGAGCAGTTCTTC
TRBV27	NA	NA	TRBJ1-5	CASRMRTDQPQHF	TGTGCCAGCAGAATGAGAACTGATCAGCCCCAGCATTTT
TRBV5-4	NA	TRBD1	TRBJ2-7	CASSSPPWGQGDGEQYF	TGTGCCAGCAGCTCCCCGCCATGGGGACAGGGGGATGGGGAGCAGTACTTC
TRBV5-1	NA	NA	TRBJ2-1	CASSLAQGSAYNEQFF	TGCGCCAGCAGCTTGGCGCAGGGTTCAGCCTACAATGAGCAGTTCTTC
TRBV7-9	NA	TRBD2	TRBJ2-5	CASSPGTTSVETQYF	TGTGCCAGCAGCCCCGGGACTACCTCGGTGGAGACCCAGTACTTC
TRBV18	NA	TRBD1	TRBJ1-6	CASSPEGAKNSPLHF	TGTGCCAGCTCACCTGAGGGGGCCAAAAATTCACCCCTCCACTTT
TRBV28	NA	TRBD1	TRBJ2-7	CATQRQGSYEQYF	TGTGCCACCCAAAGACAGGGGTCCTACGAGCAGTACTTC
TRBV9	NA	TRBD1	TRBJ2-2	CASSVGGQGTGELFF	TGTGCCAGCAGCGTAGGTGGACAGGGCACCGGGGAGCTGTTTTTT
TRBV11-2	NA	NA	TRBJ2-2	CASSLGGAGELFF	TGTGCCAGCAGCTTAGGGGGGGCCGGGGAGCTGTTTTTT
TRBV5-8	NA	NA	TRBJ2-5	CASSLRRRAEETQYF	TGTGCCAGCAGCTTGCGGCGGAGGGCCGAAGAGACCCAGTACTTC
TRBV10-1	once	TRBD2	TRBJ2-3	CASGTSGSPADTQYF	TGCGCCAGCGGGACTAGCGGGAGTCCAGCAGATACGCAGTATTTT
TRBV15	NA	NA	TRBJ2-2	CATSSEGDGELFF	TGTGCCACCAGCAGCGAAGGGGACGGGGAGCTGTTTTTT
TRBV5-1	NA	NA	TRBJ2-1	CASSREWRSRGEQFF	TGCGCCAGCAGCCGTGAATGGAGGTCCCGAGGCGAGCAGTTCTTC
TRBV5-1	NA	NA	TRBJ1-3	CASSPQVYSGNTIYF	TGCGCCAGCAGCCCTCAGGTTTACTCTGGAAACACCATATATTTT
TRBV18	NA	NA	TRBJ1-6	CASSQTDSISYNSPLHF	TGTGCCAGCTCACAGACAGACTCCATCTCCTATAATTCACCCCTCCACTTT
TRBV6-5	NA	NA	TRBJ2-1	CASSYRTTIYNEQFF	TGTGCCAGCAGTTATAGGACAACTATATACAATGAGCAGTTCTTC
TRBV5-3	many	TRBD1	TRBJ2-7	CARSSNRDSHYEQYF	TGTGCCAGAAGCTCGAACCGGGACAGCCACTACGAGCAGTACTTC
TRBV21-1	NA	NA	TRBJ2-7	CASSKLSGGDVYEQYF	TGTGCCAGCAGCAAACTAAGCGGGGGGGACGTGTACGAGCAGTACTTC
TRBV27	NA	TRBD2	TRBJ2-4	CASSPRGGNIQYF	TGTGCCAGCAGTCCTCGCGGGGGGAACATTCAGTACTTC
TRBV7-8	NA	TRBD1	TRBJ1-1	CASSPRTGGNTEAFF	TGTGCCAGCAGCCCCCGCACAGGGGGAAACACTGAAGCTTTCTTT
TRBV7-6	NA	NA	TRBJ2-7	CASSRSWTAYEQYF	TGTGCCAGCAGCCGGTCATGGACAGCCTACGAGCAGTACTTC
TRBV27	NA	NA	TRBJ1-3	CASSPIPRDTAFSGNTIYF	TGTGCCAGCAGTCCAATTCCTAGGGACACCGCCTTCTCTGGAAACACCATATATTTT
TRBV4-1	NA	TRBD2	TRBJ2-5	CASSLTGLAAETQYF	TGCGCCAGCAGCTTAACCGGACTAGCGGCAGAGACCCAGTACTTC
TRBV29-1	few	NA	TRBJ1-2	CSDTPRGGAGYTF	TGCAGCGATACGCCCCGGGGGGGGGCGGGCTACACCTTC
TRBV28	NA	TRBD1	TRBJ1-5	CASRTTGGRANQPQHF	TGTGCCAGCAGGACAACAGGGGGCCGCGCCAATCAGCCCCAGCATTTT
TRBV9	NA	NA	TRBJ1-2	CASSPQSTTHGYTF	TGTGCCAGCAGCCCTCAATCGACAACTCATGGCTACACCTTC
TRBV27	NA	NA	TRBJ1-6	CASSLTRTIYSPLHF	TGTGCCAGCAGTTTAACGCGGACAATTTATTCACCCCTCCACTTT
TRBV9	NA	NA	TRBJ1-5	CASSAGSDQPQHF	TGTGCCAGCAGCGCGGGTAGCGATCAGCCCCAGCATTTT
TRBV6-6	once	NA	TRBJ2-7	CASSLPGLDFSAYEQYF	TGTGCCAGCAGTCTCCCGGGTTTGGACTTTAGCGCCTACGAGCAGTACTTC
TRBV5-1	NA	TRBD2	TRBJ2-1	CASSKTSGAYNEQFF	TGCGCCAGCAGCAAGACTAGCGGAGCTTACAATGAGCAGTTCTTC
TRBV7-2	NA	NA	TRBJ1-6	CASSTTPMGSPLHF	TGTGCCAGCAGTACGACCCCAATGGGCTCACCCCTCCACTTT
TRBV7-3	NA	NA	TRBJ1-2	CASSPDSNYGYTF	TGTGCCAGCAGCCCAGACAGTAACTATGGCTACACCTTC
TRBV7-2	NA	NA	TRBJ1-6	CATPGAGPNSPLHF	TGTGCCACACCTGGGGCAGGACCTAATTCACCCCTCCACTTT
TRBV11-2	NA	NA	TRBJ1-6	CASSPVPAPNSPLHF	TGTGCCAGCAGCCCTGTACCAGCGCCCAATTCACCCCTCCACTTT
TRBV7-2	NA	TRBD1	TRBJ1-3	CASSPGPDRVGNTIYF	TGTGCCAGCAGCCCAGGCCCCGACAGGGTTGGAAACACCATATATTTT
TRBV4-3	once	NA	TRBJ1-2	CASSAVPGVNYGYTF	TGCGCCAGCAGCGCAGTCCCAGGGGTTAACTATGGCTACACCTTC
TRBV24-1	NA	TRBD2	TRBJ2-2	CATSDPRTRGELGGELFF	TGTGCCACCAGTGATCCCCGGACTAGAGGGGAATTGGGCGGGGAGCTGTTTTTT
TRBV25-1	NA	NA	TRBJ1-1	CASSDYTEAFF	TGTGCCAGCAGTGATTATACTGAAGCTTTCTTT
TRBV18	NA	NA	TRBJ1-2	CASSEPRVYGYTF	TGTGCCAGCTCTGAACCCCGGGTTTATGGCTACACCTTC
TRBV5-1	NA	NA	TRBJ1-3	CASSLSAPSSGNTIYF	TGCGCCAGCAGCTTATCGGCTCCTAGCTCTGGAAACACCATATATTTT
TRBV7-8	few	NA	TRBJ1-6	CASSLVEGRSYNSPLHF	TGTGCCAGCAGCTTAGTGGAGGGCCGCTCCTATAATTCACCCCTCCACTTT